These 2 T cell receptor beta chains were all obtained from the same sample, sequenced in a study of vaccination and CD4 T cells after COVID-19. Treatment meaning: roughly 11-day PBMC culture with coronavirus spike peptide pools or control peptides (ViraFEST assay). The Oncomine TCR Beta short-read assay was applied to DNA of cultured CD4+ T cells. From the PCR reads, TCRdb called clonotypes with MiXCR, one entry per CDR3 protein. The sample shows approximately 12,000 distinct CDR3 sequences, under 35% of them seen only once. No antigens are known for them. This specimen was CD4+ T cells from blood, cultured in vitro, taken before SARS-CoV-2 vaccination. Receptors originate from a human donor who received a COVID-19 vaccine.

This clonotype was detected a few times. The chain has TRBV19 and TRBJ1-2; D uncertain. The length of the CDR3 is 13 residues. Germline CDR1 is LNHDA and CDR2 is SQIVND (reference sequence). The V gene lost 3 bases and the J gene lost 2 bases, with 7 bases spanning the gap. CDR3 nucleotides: TGTGCCAGTAGTATTGGCTACAACTATGGCTACACCTTC. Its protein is CASSIGYNYGYTF.

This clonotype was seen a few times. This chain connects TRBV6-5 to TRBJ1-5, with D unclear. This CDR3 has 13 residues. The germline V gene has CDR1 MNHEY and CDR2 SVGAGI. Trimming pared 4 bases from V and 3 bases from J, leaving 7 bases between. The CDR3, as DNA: TGTGCCAGCAGTTCCACAATCAATCAGCCCCAGCATTTT. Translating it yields CASSSTINQPQHF.